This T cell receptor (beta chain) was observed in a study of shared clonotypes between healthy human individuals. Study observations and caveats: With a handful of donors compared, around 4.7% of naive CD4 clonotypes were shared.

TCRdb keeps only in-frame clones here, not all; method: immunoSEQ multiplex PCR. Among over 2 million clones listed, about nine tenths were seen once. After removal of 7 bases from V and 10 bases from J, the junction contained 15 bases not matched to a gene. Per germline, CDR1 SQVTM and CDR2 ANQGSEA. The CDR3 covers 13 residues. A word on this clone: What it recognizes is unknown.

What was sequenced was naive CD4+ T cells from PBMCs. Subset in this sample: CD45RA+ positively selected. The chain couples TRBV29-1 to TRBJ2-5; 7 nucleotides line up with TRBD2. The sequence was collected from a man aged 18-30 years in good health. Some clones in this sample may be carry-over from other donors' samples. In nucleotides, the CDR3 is TGCAGCGCTGCGGGGGTTACGGGTGGTTTCCAGTACTTC. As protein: CSAAGVTGGFQYF. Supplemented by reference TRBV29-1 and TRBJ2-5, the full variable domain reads SAVISQKPSRDICQRGTSLTIQCQVDSQVTMMFWYRQQPGQSLTLIATANQGSEATYESGFVIDKFPISRPNLTFSTLTVSNMSPEDSSIYLCSAAGVTGGFQYFGPGTRLLVL.